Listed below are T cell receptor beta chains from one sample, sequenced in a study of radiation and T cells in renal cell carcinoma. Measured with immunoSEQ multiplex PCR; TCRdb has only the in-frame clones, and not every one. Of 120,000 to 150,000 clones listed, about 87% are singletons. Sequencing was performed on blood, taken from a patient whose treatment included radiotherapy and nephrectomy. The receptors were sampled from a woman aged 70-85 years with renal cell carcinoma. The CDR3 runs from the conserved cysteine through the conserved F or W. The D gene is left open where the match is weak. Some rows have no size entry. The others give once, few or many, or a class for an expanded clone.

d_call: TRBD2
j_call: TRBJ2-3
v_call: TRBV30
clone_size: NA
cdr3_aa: CARRSGGSTDTQYF
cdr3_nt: TGTGCGCGGAGGAGCGGGGGGAGCACAGATACGCAGTATTTT

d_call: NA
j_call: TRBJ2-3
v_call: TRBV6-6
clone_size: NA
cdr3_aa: CASSSTGSDTQYF
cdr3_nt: TGTGCCAGCAGTAGTACGGGCTCAGATACGCAGTATTTT

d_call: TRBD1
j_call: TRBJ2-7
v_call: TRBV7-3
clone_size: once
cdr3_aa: CASSLGQGSSYEQYF
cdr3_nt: TGTGCCAGCAGCTTAGGACAGGGTAGCTCCTACGAGCAGTACTTC

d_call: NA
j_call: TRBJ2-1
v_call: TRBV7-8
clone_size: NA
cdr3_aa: CASSFYDEQFF
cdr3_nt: TGTGCCAGCAGCTTTTACGATGAGCAGTTCTTC

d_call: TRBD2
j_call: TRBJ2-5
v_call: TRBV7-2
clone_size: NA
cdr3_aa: CASSPTSVGTQYF
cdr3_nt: TGTGCCAGCAGTCCTACTAGCGTGGGGACCCAGTACTTC

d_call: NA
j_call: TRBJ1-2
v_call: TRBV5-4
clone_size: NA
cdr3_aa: CASSLDVPGGYTF
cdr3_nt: TGTGCCAGCAGCTTGGATGTTCCTGGGGGCTACACCTTC

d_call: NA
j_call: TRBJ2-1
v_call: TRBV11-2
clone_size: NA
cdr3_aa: CASSQNMWGSPYNEQFF
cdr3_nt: TGTGCCAGCAGTCAAAACATGTGGGGGTCGCCATACAATGAGCAGTTCTTC

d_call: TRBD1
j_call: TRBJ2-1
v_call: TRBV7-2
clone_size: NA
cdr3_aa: CASSLDPRQGYEQFF
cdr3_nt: TGTGCCAGCAGCTTAGATCCGAGACAGGGGTATGAGCAGTTCTTC

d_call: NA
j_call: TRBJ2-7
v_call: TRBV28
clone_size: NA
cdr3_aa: CASSLWGQGIVYEQYF
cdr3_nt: TGTGCCAGCAGTTTATGGGGGCAGGGGATAGTTTACGAGCAGTACTTC

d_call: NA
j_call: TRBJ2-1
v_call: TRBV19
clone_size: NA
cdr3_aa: CASGGNSYNEQFF
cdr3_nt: TGTGCCAGTGGGGGCAACTCCTACAATGAGCAGTTCTTC

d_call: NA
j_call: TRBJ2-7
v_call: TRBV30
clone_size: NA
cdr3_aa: CARWRDHEQYF
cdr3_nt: TGTGCCCGATGGAGGGACCACGAGCAGTACTTC

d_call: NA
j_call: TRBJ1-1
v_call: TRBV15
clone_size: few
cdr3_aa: CATSRDQRQSFEAFF
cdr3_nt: TGTGCCACCAGCAGAGATCAGAGACAGAGTTTTGAAGCTTTCTTT

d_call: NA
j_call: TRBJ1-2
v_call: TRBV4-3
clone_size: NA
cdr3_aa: CASSQERRIGGYTF
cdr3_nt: TGCGCCAGCAGCCAAGAAAGGAGGATCGGTGGCTACACCTTC

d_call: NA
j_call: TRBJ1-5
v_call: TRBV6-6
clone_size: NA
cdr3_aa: CASSYNGAQGNQPQHF
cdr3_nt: TGTGCCAGCAGTTACAACGGGGCTCAGGGCAATCAGCCCCAGCATTTT

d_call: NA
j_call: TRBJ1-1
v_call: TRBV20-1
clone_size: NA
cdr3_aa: CSARASTSTFF
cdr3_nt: TGCAGTGCTAGAGCGAGTACATCAACTTTCTTT

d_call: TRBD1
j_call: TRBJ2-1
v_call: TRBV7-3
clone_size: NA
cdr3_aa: CASSSGQGERNEQFF
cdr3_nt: TGTGCCAGCAGCTCGGGACAGGGAGAGAGGAATGAGCAGTTCTTC

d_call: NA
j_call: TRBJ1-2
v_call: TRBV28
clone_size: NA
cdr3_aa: CASSSIGTTYGYTF
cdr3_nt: TGTGCCAGCAGTTCAATCGGGACAACCTATGGCTACACCTTC

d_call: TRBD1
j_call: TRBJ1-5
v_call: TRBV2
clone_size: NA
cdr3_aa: CASSERQGHQPQHF
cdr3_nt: TGTGCCAGCAGTGAGAGACAGGGCCATCAGCCCCAGCATTTT

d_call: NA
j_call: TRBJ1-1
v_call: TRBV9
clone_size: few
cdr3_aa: CASSATSAPVAFF
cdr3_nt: TGTGCCAGCAGCGCTACCTCAGCCCCGGTAGCTTTCTTT

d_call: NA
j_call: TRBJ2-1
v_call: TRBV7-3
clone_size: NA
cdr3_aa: CASSPNGALTAYNEQFF
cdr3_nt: TGTGCCAGCAGCCCAAATGGGGCCTTGACTGCCTACAATGAGCAGTTCTTC

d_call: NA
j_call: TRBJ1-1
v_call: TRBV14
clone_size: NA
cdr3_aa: CASSQDKVTEAFF
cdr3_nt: TGTGCCAGCAGCCAAGATAAGGTGACTGAAGCTTTCTTT

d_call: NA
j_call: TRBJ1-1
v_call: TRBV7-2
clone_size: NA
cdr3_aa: CASIGGWRMDTEAFF
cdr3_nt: TGTGCCAGCATAGGCGGCTGGCGGATGGACACTGAAGCTTTCTTT

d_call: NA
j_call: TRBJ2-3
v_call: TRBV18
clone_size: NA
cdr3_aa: CASLPGSSDTQYF
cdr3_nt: TGTGCCAGCCTACCAGGCAGTTCAGATACGCAGTATTTT

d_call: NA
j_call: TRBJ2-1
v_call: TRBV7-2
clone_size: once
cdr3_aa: CASSPSYNEQFF
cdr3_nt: TGTGCCAGCAGCCCCTCTTACAATGAGCAGTTCTTC

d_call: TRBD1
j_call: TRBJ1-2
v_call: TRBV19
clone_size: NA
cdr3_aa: CASILTGTGGVGYTF
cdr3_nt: TGTGCCAGTATTTTAACCGGGACAGGGGGCGTTGGCTACACCTTC

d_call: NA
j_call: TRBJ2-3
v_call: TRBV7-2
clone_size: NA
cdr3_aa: CASSLFSSTDTQYF
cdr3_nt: TGTGCCAGCAGCTTGTTCTCGAGCACAGATACGCAGTATTTT

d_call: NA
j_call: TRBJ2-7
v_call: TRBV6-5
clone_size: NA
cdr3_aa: CASSFSYEQYF
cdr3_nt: TGTGCCAGCAGTTTCTCCTACGAGCAGTACTTC

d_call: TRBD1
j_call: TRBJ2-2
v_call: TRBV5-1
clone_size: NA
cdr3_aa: CASSLVTGGTGELFF
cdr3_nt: TGCGCCAGCAGCTTGGTAACAGGGGGCACCGGGGAGCTGTTTTTT

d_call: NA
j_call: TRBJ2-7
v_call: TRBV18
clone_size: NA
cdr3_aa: CASSPLKGGESEFYEQYF
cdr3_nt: TGTGCCAGCTCACCACTCAAAGGGGGAGAGTCAGAGTTCTACGAGCAGTACTTC

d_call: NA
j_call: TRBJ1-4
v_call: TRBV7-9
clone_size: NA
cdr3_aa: CASALEGTTNEKLFF
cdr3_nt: TGTGCCAGCGCCCTGGAGGGAACAACTAATGAAAAACTGTTTTTT

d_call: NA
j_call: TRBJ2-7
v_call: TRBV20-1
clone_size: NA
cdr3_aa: CSARSYEQYF
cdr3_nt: TGCAGTGCACGTTCCTACGAGCAGTACTTC

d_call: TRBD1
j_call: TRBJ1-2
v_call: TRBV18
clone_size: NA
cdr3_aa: CASSPDRVGSYGYTF
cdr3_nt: TGTGCCAGCTCACCGGACAGGGTGGGATCCTATGGCTACACCTTC

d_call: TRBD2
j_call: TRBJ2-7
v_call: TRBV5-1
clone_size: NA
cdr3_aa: CASSTSGSSYEQYF
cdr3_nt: TGCGCCAGCAGTACTAGCGGGAGTTCCTACGAGCAGTACTTC

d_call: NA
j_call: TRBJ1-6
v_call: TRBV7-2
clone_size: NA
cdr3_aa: CASSLGVGGNSPLHF
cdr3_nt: TGTGCCAGCAGCTTAGGAGTAGGAGGTAATTCACCCCTCCACTTT

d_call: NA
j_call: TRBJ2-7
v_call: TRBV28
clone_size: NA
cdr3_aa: CASSPSGPFYEQYF
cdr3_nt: TGTGCCAGCAGCCCTAGTGGACCCTTCTACGAGCAGTACTTC

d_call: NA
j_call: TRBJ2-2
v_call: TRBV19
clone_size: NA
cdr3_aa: CASSMWSGELFF
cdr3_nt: TGTGCCAGTAGTATGTGGTCCGGGGAGCTGTTTTTT

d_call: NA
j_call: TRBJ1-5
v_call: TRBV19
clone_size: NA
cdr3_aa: CASSIKGSNQPQHF
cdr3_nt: TGTGCCAGTAGTATAAAGGGGAGCAATCAGCCCCAGCATTTT

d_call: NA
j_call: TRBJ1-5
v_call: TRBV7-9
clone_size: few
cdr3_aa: CASSLRKGQINQPQHF
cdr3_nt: TGTGCCAGCAGCTTACGGAAGGGGCAGATCAATCAGCCCCAGCATTTT

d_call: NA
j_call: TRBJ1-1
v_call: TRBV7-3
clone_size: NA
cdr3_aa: CASSLTAMGTEAFF
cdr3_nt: TGTGCCAGCAGCTTAACGGCCATGGGCACTGAAGCTTTCTTT

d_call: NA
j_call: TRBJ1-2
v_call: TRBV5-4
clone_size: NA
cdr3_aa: CASSGYRNRAQGYTF
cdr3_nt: TGTGCCAGCAGCGGTTACAGAAATCGGGCGCAAGGCTACACCTTC

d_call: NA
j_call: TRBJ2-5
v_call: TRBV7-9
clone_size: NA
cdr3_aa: CASSYQETQYF
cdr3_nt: TGTGCCAGCAGCTATCAAGAGACCCAGTACTTC

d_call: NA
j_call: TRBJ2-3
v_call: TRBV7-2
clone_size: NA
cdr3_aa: CASSASTDTQYF
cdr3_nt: TGTGCCAGCAGCGCTAGCACAGATACGCAGTATTTT